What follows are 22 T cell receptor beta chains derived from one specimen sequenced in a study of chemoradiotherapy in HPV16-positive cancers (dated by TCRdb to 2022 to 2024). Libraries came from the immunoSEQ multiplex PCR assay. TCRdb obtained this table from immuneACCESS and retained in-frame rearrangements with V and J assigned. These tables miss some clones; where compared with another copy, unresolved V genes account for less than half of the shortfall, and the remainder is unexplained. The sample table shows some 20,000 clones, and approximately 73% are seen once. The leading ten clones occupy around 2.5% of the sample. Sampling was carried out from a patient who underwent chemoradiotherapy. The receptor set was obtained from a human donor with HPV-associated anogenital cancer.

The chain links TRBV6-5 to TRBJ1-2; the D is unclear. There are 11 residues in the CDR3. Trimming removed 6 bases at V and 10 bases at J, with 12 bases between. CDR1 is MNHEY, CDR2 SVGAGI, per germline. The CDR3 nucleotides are TGTGCCAGCAGGACGGGCCTAGACTACACCTTC. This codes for CASRTGLDYTF.

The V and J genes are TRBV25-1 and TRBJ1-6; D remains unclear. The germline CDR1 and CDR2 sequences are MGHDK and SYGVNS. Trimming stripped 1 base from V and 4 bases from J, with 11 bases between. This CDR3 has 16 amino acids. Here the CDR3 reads CASSESVAGYNSPLHF. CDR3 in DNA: TGTGCCAGCAGTGAATCCGTGGCCGGTTATAATTCACCCCTCCACTTT.

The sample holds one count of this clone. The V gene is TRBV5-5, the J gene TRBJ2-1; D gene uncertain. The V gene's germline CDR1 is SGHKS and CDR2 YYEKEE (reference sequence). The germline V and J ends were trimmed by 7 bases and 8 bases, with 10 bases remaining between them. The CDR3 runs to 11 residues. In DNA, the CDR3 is TGTGCCAGCTCCATTCTGGATGAGCAGTTCTTC. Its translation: CASSILDEQFF.

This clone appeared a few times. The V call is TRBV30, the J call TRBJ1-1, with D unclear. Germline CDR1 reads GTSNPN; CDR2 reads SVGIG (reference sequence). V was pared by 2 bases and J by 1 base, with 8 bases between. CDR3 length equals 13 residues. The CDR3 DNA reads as TGTGCCTGGAGTAGGACTGAGAACACTGAAGCTTTCTTT. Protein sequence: CAWSRTENTEAFF. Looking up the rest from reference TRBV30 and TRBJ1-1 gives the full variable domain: SQTIHQWPATLVQPVGSPLSLECTVEGTSNPNLYWYRQAAGRGLQLLFYSVGIGQISSEVPQNLSASRPQDRQFILSSKKLLLSDSGFYLCAWSRTENTEAFFGQGTRLTVV.

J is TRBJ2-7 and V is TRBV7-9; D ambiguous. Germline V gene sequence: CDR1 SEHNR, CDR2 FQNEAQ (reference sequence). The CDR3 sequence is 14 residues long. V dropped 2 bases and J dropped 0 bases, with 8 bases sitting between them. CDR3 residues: CASSLPGASYEQYF. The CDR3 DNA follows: TGTGCCAGCAGCTTACCAGGAGCCTCCTACGAGCAGTACTTC.

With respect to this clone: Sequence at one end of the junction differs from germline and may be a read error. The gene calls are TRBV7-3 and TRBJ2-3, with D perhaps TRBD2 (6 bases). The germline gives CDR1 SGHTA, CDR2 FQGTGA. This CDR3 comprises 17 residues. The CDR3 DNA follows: TGTGCCAGCAGCCTAACGATGGCGGGGCGGGGCGCAGATACGCAGTATTTT. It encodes CASSLTMAGRGADTQYF.

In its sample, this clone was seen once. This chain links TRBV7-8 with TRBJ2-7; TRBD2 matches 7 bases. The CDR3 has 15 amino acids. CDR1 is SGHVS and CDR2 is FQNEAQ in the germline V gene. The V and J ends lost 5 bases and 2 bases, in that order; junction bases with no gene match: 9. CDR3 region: CASSAGTKETYEQYF. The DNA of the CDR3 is TGTGCCAGCAGCGCCGGGACTAAAGAAACCTACGAGCAGTACTTC.

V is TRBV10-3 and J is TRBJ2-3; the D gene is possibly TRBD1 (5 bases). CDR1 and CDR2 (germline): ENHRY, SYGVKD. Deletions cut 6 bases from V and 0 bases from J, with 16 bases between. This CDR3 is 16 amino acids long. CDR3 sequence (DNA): TGTGCCATCAGCTATAAGGGGTCCTCTAGCACAGATACGCAGTATTTT. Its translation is CAISYKGSSSTDTQYF.

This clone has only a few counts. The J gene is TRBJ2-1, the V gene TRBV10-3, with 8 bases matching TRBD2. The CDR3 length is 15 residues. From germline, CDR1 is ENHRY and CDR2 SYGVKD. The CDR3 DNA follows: TGTGCTATCTCCCCTCACAGCGGGGGTTACAATGAGCAGTTCTTC. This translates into CAISPHSGGYNEQFF.

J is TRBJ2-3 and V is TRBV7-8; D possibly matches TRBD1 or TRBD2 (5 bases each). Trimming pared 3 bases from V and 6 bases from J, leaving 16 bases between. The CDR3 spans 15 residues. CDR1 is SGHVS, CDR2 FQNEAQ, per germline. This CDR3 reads CASSFSTAAADTQYF. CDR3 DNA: TGTGCCAGCAGCTTTTCGACAGCGGCAGCGGATACGCAGTATTTT.

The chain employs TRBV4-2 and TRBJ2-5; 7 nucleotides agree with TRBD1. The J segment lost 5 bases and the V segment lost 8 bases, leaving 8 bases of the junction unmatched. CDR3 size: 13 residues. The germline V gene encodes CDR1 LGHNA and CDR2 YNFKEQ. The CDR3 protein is CASRAEGGETQYF. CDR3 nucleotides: TGTGCCAGCCGGGCGGAAGGGGGCGAGACCCAGTACTTC.

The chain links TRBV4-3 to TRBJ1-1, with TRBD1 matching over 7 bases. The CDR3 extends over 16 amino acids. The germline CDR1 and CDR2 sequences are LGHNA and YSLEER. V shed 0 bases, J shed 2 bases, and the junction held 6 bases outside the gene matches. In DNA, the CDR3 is TGCGCCAGCAGCCAAGATCTGAGGGGGCGAAACACTGAAGCTTTCTTT. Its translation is CASSQDLRGRNTEAFF.

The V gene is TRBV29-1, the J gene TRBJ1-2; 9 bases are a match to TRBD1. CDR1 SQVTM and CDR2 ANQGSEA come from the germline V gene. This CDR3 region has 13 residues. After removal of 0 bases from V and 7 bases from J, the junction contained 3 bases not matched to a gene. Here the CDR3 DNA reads TGCAGCGTTGAAGAGAGGGGACAGGGTGGCTACACCTTC. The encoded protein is CSVEERGQGGYTF.

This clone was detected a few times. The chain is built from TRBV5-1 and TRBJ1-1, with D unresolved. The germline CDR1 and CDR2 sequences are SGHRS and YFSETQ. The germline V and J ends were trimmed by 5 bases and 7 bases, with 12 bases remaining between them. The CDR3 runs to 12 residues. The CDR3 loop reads CASRFDWGEAFF. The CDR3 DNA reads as TGCGCCAGCAGGTTTGACTGGGGTGAAGCTTTCTTT. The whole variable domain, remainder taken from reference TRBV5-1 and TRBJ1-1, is KAGVTQTPRYLIKTRGQQVTLSCSPISGHRSVSWYQQTPGQGLQFLFEYFSETQRNKGNFPGRFSGRQFSNSRSEMNVSTLELGDSALYLCASRFDWGEAFFGQGTRLTVV.

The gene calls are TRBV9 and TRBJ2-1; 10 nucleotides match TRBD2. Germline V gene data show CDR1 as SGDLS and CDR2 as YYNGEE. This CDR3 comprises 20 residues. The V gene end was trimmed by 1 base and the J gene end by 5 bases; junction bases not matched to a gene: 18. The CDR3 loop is CASSVNPQKFGTSENNEQFF. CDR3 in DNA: TGTGCCAGCAGCGTAAACCCACAGAAGTTCGGGACTAGCGAAAACAATGAGCAGTTCTTC.

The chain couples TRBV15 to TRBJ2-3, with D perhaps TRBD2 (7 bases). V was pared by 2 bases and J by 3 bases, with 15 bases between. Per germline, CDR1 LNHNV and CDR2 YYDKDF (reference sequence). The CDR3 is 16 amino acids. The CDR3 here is CATSRTGLGGTDTQYF. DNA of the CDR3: TGTGCCACCAGCAGAACAGGACTAGGGGGGACAGATACGCAGTATTTT. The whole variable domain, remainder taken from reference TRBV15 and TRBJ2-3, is DAMVIQNPRYQVTQFGKPVTLSCSQTLNHNVMYWYQQKSSQAPKLLFHYYDKDFNNEADTPDNFQSRRPNTSFCFLDIRSPGLGDTAMYLCATSRTGLGGTDTQYFGPGTRLTVL.

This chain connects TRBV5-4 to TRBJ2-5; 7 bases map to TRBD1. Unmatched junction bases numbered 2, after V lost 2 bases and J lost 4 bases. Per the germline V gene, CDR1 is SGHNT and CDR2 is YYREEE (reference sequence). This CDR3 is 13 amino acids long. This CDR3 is CASSFRQGETQYF. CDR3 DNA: TGTGCCAGCAGCTTCCGACAGGGAGAGACCCAGTACTTC.

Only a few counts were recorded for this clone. Written as DNA, the CDR3 is TGTGCCAGCAGCTTAGAACAGGGGGCGACTTACGAGCAGTACTTC. As protein: CASSLEQGATYEQYF. The J gene is TRBJ2-7, the V gene TRBV7-2; TRBD1 aligns across 9 bases. The CDR3 is 15 amino acids. The V segment lost 1 base and the J segment 4 bases; nucleotides outside the gene matches: 5. The germline V gene has CDR1 SGHTA and CDR2 FQGNSA.

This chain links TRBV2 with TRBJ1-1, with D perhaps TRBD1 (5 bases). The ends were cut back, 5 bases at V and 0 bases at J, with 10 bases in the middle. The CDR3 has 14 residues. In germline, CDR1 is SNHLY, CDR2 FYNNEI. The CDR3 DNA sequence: TGTGCCAGCAGTAAGATGACAGTGAACACTGAAGCTTTCTTT. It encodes CASSKMTVNTEAFF.

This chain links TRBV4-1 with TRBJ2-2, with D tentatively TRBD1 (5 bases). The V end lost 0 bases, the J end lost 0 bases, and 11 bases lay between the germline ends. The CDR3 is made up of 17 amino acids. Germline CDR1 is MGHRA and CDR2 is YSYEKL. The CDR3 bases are TGCGCCAGCAGCCAAGAAGGAATGACAGCGAACACCGGGGAGCTGTTTTTT. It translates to CASSQEGMTANTGELFF.

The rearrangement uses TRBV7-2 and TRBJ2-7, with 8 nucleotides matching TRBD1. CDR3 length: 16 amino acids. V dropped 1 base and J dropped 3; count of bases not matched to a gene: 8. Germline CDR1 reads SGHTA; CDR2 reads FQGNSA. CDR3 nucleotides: TGTGCCAGCAGCTTAGAGACGGGCAGGGGGCTCTACGAGCAGTACTTC. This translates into CASSLETGRGLYEQYF.

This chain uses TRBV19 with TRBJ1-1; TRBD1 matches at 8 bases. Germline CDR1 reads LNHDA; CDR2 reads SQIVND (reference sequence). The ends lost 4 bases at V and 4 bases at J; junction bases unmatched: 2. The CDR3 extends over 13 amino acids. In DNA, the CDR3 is TGTGCCAGTAGTACTGACAGGGGCACTGAAGCTTTCTTT. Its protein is CASSTDRGTEAFF.